These 9 T cell receptor beta chains came from one sample sequenced in a study of CD8+CD57+ T cells in acquired aplastic anemia. All sequencing subjects had displayed CD8+CD57+ cell expansion on flow cytometry. Researchers used genomic DNA as the template to profile TCR beta VDJ and CDR3. TCRdb passed the reads through MiXCR, listing each CDR3 protein once. The sample yields 400,000 to 600,000 distinct CDR3 sequences, around 32% seen once. The specimen was sorted CD4+, CD8+, or CD8+CD57+ T cells (not recorded which) from PBMCs. The source of these receptors is a human donor with aplastic anemia.

The chain links TRBV2 to TRBJ2-1; D gene unclear. CDR3 length: 15 residues. Trimming stripped 1 base from V and 6 bases from J, with 13 bases between. Germline V gene sequence: CDR1 SNHLY, CDR2 FYNNEI. The CDR3 spells CASSEGAFHSNEQFF. In DNA form, the CDR3 reads TGTGCCAGCAGTGAAGGGGCGTTCCACTCCAATGAGCAGTTCTTC.

This clonotype was seen only a few times. This sequence joins TRBV2 and TRBJ2-3; 7 positions match TRBD2. The CDR3 sequence is 17 residues long. Germline loops: CDR1 SNHLY, CDR2 FYNNEI. V lost 6 bases to trimming and J lost 6 bases; unmatched junction nucleotides: 18. The CDR3 DNA sequence: TGTGCCAGCAGACCAACGACTAGCTCCTGGGGGTCGGATACGCAGTATTTT. Encoded protein: CASRPTTSSWGSDTQYF.

This clonotype was picked up a small number of times. The chain is built from TRBV3-1 and TRBJ2-5; 9 positions match TRBD2. CDR3 size: 14 residues. Germline assignment: CDR1 LGHDT and CDR2 YNNKEL (reference sequence). V shed 7 bases, J shed 0 bases, and the junction held 3 bases outside the gene matches. The CDR3 coding sequence is TGTGCCAGCAAGGCTAGCGGGAACCAAGAGACCCAGTACTTC. Protein sequence: CASKASGNQETQYF.

This clonotype was detected only a few times. The J gene is TRBJ2-1, the V gene TRBV7-8, with 7 nucleotides matching TRBD2. Unmatched junction bases numbered 8, after V lost 5 bases and J lost 4 bases. Germline V gives CDR1 SGHVS, CDR2 FQNEAQ. The CDR3 length is 15 residues. CDR3 amino acids: CASSPAGRGYNEQFF. The CDR3 bases are TGTGCCAGCAGCCCTGCGGGGCGGGGGTACAATGAGCAGTTCTTC.

This clonotype was recorded a few times. The rearrangement joins TRBV11-2 to TRBJ2-1; 7 bases are shared with TRBD1. J was trimmed by 4 bases and V by 6 bases; bases with no gene match: 6. This CDR3 has 14 residues. From germline, CDR1 is SGHAT and CDR2 FQNNGV. CDR3 in DNA: TGTGCCAGCAGGATAGGACAGGAGTACAATGAGCAGTTCTTC. This encodes CASRIGQEYNEQFF.

The chain uses TRBV19 and TRBJ2-7; D possibly corresponds to TRBD2 (6 bases). Per the germline V gene, CDR1 is LNHDA and CDR2 is SQIVND (reference sequence). The CDR3 length is 12 residues. V gave up 11 bases and J gave up 0 bases, with 11 bases separating them. The CDR3 nucleotides read TGTGCCTGGGGGACTTTCTCCTACGAGCAGTACTTC. It encodes CAWGTFSYEQYF.

V gene TRBV6-5 combines with J gene TRBJ1-1, with 7 bases lining up with TRBD1. V shed 4 bases, J shed 0 bases, and the junction held 5 bases outside the gene matches. Germline V gene data show CDR1 as MNHEY and CDR2 as SVGAGI. This CDR3 contains 15 residues. CDR3 protein: CASSSKTGMNTEAFF. In DNA form, the CDR3 reads TGTGCCAGCAGTTCCAAGACAGGGATGAACACTGAAGCTTTCTTT.

This clonotype occurred a few times. CDR3 sequence: CAWSVTGVGETQYF. CDR3 sequence (DNA): TGTGCCTGGAGTGTAACCGGAGTCGGTGAGACCCAGTACTTC. The chain joins TRBV30 to TRBJ2-5; D remains ambiguous. The length of the CDR3 is 14 residues. Deletions cut 0 bases from V and 5 bases from J, with 13 bases between. Germline values: CDR1 GTSNPN, CDR2 SVGIG (reference sequence).

The chain combines TRBV19 with TRBJ2-7; D ambiguous. Germline CDR1 LNHDA, CDR2 SQIVND (reference sequence). V was shortened by 4 bases and J by 5 bases, with 6 bases between the two germline ends. The CDR3 is made up of 11 amino acids. CDR3 sequence reads: CASSNLHEQYF. CDR3 bases: TGTGCCAGTAGTAATCTTCACGAGCAGTACTTC.